The 5 T cell receptor beta chains reported below all come from one sample, sequenced in a study of T cell repertoires in cytomegalovirus infection. TCRdb processed the reads anew with MiXCR; each CDR3 protein has one entry. The sample yields hundreds of thousands of distinct CDR3 sequences, under 35% seen once. No antigen has been identified for these receptors. The sample consisted of cultured PBMCs, taken from culture after CMV antigen stimulation. The receptors here all came from a human donor in good health (CMV status not recorded). Some clones in this sample may be carry-over from other donors' samples.

In DNA, the CDR3 is TGTGCCAGCAGCGCGGAGGACAGGTCTGGAAACACCATATATTTT. Protein product: CASSAEDRSGNTIYF. This sequence joins TRBV9 and TRBJ1-3; 7 bases are a match to TRBD1. CDR3 length: 15 amino acids. From germline, CDR1 is SGDLS and CDR2 YYNGEE. V trimming: 3 bases; J trimming: 1 base; junction bases outside the gene matches: 4.

The chain combines TRBV20-1 with TRBJ2-2; 9 nucleotides agree with TRBD1. From germline, CDR1 is DFQATT and CDR2 SNEGSKA (reference sequence). The CDR3 extends over 13 amino acids. Trimming took 7 bases from V and 8 from J; bases not matched to a gene: 8. CDR3 nucleotides: TGCAGTGGTGGGACAGGGAATTTAGGGGAGCTGTTTTTT. Translation: CSGGTGNLGELFF.

J is TRBJ2-7 and V is TRBV12-3 or TRBV12-4; D gene unclear. CDR3 length equals 13 residues. With 5 bases removed from V and 5 bases from J, the gap between germline ends came to 13 bases. The CDR3 DNA sequence: TGTGCCAGCAGTCTCGTCAGCAACCACGAGCAGTACTTC. Its translation is CASSLVSNHEQYF.

Only a few counts were recorded for this clonotype. The chain employs TRBV9 and TRBJ1-4, with a weak D call TRBD1 (5 bases). Germline lookup yields CDR1 SGDLS and CDR2 YYNGEE. V was trimmed by 0 bases and J by 7 bases, leaving 13 bases between them. The CDR3 extends over 15 amino acids. This CDR3 is CASSVEQGGSEKLFF. DNA for the CDR3: TGTGCCAGCAGCGTAGAGCAGGGAGGGAGTGAAAAACTGTTTTTT.

This rearrangement joins TRBV6-2 or TRBV6-3 to TRBJ2-6; weak D call: TRBD2 (5 bases). The CDR3 consists of 16 residues. Germline values: CDR1 MNHEY, CDR2 SVGEGT. Trimming removed 6 bases from V and 2 bases from J, with 14 bases in between. The CDR3 DNA reads as TGTGCCAGCAGGCCCTCTAGCATCACTGGGGCCAACGTCCTGACTTTC. It is translated as CASRPSSITGANVLTF.